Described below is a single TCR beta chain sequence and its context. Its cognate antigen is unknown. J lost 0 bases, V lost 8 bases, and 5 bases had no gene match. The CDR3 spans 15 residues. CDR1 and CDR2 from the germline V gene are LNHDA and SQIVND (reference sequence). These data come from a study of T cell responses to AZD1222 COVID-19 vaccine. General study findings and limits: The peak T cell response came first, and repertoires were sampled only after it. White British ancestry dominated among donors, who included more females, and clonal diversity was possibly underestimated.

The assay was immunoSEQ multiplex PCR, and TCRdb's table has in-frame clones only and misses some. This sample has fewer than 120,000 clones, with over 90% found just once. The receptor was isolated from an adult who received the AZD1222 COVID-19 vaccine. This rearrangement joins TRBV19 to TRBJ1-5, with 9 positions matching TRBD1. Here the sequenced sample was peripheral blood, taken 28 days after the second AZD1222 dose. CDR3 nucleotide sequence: TGTGCCAGTCGGACAGGGGCAAATAGCAATCAGCCCCAGCATTTT. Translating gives CASRTGANSNQPQHF.